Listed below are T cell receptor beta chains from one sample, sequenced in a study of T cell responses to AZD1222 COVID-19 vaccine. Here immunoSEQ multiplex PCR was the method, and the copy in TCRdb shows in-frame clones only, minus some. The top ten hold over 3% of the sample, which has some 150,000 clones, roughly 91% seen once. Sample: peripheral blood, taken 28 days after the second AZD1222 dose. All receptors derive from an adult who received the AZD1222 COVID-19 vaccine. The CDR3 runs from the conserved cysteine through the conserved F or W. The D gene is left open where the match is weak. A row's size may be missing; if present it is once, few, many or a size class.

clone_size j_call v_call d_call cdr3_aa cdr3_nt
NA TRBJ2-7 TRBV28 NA CASSLPAGYEQYF TGTGCCAGCAGTTTACCAGCGGGCTACGAGCAGTACTTC
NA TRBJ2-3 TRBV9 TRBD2 CASSVASSGSTDTQYF TGTGCCAGCAGCGTAGCGAGTAGCGGGAGTACAGATACGCAGTATTTT
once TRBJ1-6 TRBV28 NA CASSSPNSPLHF TGTGCCAGCAGTTCGCCGAATTCACCCCTCCACTTT
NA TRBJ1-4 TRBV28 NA CASSSRLDEKLFF TGTGCCAGCAGCTCGAGGTTGGATGAAAAACTGTTTTTT
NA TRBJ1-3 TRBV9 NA CASSVQPGNTIYF TGTGCCAGCAGCGTTCAACCCGGAAACACCATATATTTT
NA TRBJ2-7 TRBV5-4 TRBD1 CASSWGQPIYEQYF TGTGCCAGCAGCTGGGGACAGCCCATCTACGAGCAGTACTTC
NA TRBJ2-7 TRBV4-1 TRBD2 CASSPQPGLAGIEQYF TGCGCCAGCAGCCCGCAACCGGGACTAGCGGGGATCGAGCAGTACTTC
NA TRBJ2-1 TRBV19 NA CASSIDLTESSYNEQFF TGTGCCAGTAGTATAGACTTAACAGAGAGCTCCTACAATGAGCAGTTCTTC
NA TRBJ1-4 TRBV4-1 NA CASSQGWGTDNEKLFF TGCGCCAGCAGCCAGGGCTGGGGGACGGATAATGAAAAACTGTTTTTT
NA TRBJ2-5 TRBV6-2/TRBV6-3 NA CASSYLGGETQYF TGTGCCAGCAGTTACTTGGGGGGCGAGACCCAGTACTTC
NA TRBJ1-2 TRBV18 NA CASSRTGVRDGYTF TGTGCCAGCTCACGAACAGGAGTCCGGGATGGCTACACCTTC
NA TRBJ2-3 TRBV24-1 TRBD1 CATRGQGLSDTQYF TGTGCCACCCGCGGACAGGGGTTATCAGATACGCAGTATTTT
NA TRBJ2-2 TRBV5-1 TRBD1 CASSGGQGGSGTGELFF TGCGCCAGCAGCGGGGGACAGGGCGGTTCGGGCACCGGGGAGCTGTTTTTT
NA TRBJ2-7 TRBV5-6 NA CASSGNRYEQYF TGTGCCAGCAGCGGGAACAGGTACGAGCAGTACTTC
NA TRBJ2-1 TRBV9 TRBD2 CASTPGGIYNEQFF TGTGCCAGCACCCCGGGGGGGATATACAATGAGCAGTTCTTC
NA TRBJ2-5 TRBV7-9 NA CASSLGNQETQYF TGTGCCAGCAGCCTGGGAAATCAAGAGACCCAGTACTTC
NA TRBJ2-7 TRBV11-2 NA CASRRAVGYEQYF TGTGCCAGTCGACGAGCGGTCGGGTACGAGCAGTACTTC
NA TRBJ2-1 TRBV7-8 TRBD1 CASSLGQSYNEQFF TGTGCCAGCAGCCTGGGACAGAGTTACAATGAGCAGTTCTTC
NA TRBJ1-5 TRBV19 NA CASSIFQGNQPQHF TGTGCCAGTAGTATATTCCAGGGTAATCAGCCCCAGCATTTT
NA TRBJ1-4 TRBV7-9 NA CASSLAPGQEKLFF TGTGCCAGCAGCTTGGCGCCAGGTCAGGAAAAACTGTTTTTT
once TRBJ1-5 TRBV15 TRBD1 CATSREGTGGYQPQHF TGTGCCACCAGCAGAGAAGGGACAGGGGGTTATCAGCCCCAGCATTTT
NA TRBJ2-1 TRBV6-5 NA CASSFADRAEQFF TGTGCCAGCAGTTTCGCGGACCGAGCCGAGCAGTTCTTC
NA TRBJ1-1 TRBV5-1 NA CASKVQMNTEAFF TGCGCCAGCAAGGTCCAGATGAACACTGAAGCTTTCTTT
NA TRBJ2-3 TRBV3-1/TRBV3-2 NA CASSQSALTQYF TGTGCCAGCAGCCAAAGTGCGTTAACGCAGTATTTT
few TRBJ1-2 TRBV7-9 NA CASSLRDTLPYGYTF TGTGCCAGCAGCTTACGAGACACACTCCCCTATGGCTACACCTTC
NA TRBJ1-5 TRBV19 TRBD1 CASWDRAENQPQHF TGTGCCAGTTGGGACAGGGCTGAAAATCAGCCCCAGCATTTT
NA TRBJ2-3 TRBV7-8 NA CASSLATVGTDTQYF TGTGCCAGCAGCTTAGCGACCGTCGGAACAGATACGCAGTATTTT
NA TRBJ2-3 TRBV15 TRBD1 CATSSPSGTGGFSDTQYF TGTGCCACCAGCAGCCCCTCCGGGACAGGGGGCTTCTCAGATACGCAGTATTTT
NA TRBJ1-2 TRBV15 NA CATSRDITLTDHGYTF TGTGCCACCAGCAGAGATATCACTCTAACTGACCATGGCTACACCTTC
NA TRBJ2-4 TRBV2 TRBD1 CASTVRTGIAFQYF TGTGCCAGCACCGTGAGGACAGGGATCGCATTTCAGTACTTC
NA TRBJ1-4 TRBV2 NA CASSDSQEKLFF TGTGCCAGCAGTGATAGCCAAGAAAAACTGTTTTTT
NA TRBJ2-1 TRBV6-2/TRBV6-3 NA CASSWRPIGDEQFF TGTGCCAGCAGTTGGCGCCCCATTGGGGATGAGCAGTTCTTC
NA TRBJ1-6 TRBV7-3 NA CASSPGGVVSPLHF TGTGCCAGCAGCCCGGGAGGGGTAGTGTCACCCCTCCACTTT
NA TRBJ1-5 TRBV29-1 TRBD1 CSVMDRENQPQHF TGCAGCGTCATGGACAGGGAGAACCAGCCCCAGCATTTT
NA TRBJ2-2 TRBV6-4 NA CASREWDTGELFF TGTGCCAGCAGGGAGTGGGACACCGGGGAGCTGTTTTTT
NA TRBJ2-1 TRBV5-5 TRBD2 CASSTGTSGTYNEQFF TGTGCCAGCAGCACGGGGACTAGCGGGACATACAATGAGCAGTTCTTC
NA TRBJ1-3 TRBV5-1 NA CASSLEQAGNTIYF TGCGCCAGCAGCTTGGAACAGGCTGGAAACACCATATATTTT
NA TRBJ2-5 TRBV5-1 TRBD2 CASSSTGGLQETQYF TGCGCCAGCAGCTCCACGGGGGGACTCCAAGAGACCCAGTACTTC
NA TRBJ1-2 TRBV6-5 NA CASSLAQRGYTF TGTGCCAGCAGTCTAGCCCAACGGGGCTACACCTTC
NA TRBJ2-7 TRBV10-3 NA CASRTASYEQYF TGTGCCAGCCGGACAGCCTCCTACGAGCAGTACTTC
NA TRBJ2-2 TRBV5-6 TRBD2 CASSLPLAVNTGELFF TGTGCCAGCAGCTTGCCCCTAGCGGTCAACACCGGGGAGCTGTTTTTT
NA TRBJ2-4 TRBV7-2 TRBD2 CASSLASERGWVQYF TGTGCCAGCAGCTTAGCGTCTGAGCGGGGATGGGTTCAGTACTTC
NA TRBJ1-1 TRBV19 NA CASSSLTNTEAFF TGTGCCAGTAGTTCACTGACGAACACTGAAGCTTTCTTT
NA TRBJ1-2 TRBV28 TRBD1 CASNGQGWDGYTF TGTGCCAGCAATGGACAGGGGTGGGATGGCTACACCTTC
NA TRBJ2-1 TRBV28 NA CASRWAGPRLEQFF TGTGCCAGCCGATGGGCGGGCCCAAGACTTGAGCAGTTCTTC
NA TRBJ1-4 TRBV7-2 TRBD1 CASSPDRGAEKLFF TGTGCCAGCAGCCCCGACAGGGGGGCCGAAAAACTGTTTTTT
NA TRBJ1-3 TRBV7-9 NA CASSFPPGVNTIYF TGTGCCAGCAGCTTCCCCCCGGGGGTAAACACCATATATTTT
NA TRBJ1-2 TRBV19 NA CASRKDLGGYTF TGTGCCAGTAGAAAAGACCTTGGTGGCTACACCTTC
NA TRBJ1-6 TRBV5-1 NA CASSPALTGYNSPLHF TGCGCCAGCAGCCCCGCCTTGACAGGCTATAATTCACCCCTCCACTTT
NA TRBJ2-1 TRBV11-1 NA CASKLWGDEQFF TGTGCCAGCAAACTCTGGGGGGATGAGCAGTTCTTC
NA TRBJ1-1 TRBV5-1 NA CASSLSGRSGTEAFF TGCGCCAGCAGCTTGTCCGGGAGGAGTGGCACTGAAGCTTTCTTT
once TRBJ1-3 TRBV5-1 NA CASSLAGSPGNTIYF TGCGCCAGCAGCTTGGCTGGTTCGCCTGGAAACACCATATATTTT
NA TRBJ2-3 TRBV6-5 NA CASAAKDTQYF TGTGCCAGCGCTGCGAAAGATACGCAGTATTTT
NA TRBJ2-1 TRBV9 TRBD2 CASQRERNNEQFF TGTGCCAGCCAGCGGGAGCGGAACAATGAGCAGTTCTTC
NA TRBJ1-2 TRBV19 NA CASSPLRGIYGYTF TGTGCCAGTAGTCCTTTGCGGGGGATCTATGGCTACACCTTC
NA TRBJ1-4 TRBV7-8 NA CASSFDIKPVVNLFF TGTGCCAGCAGCTTTGACATAAAGCCGGTCGTAAATCTGTTTTTT
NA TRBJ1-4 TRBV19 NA CASSRGHNEKLFF TGTGCCAGTAGCAGGGGACATAATGAAAAACTGTTTTTT
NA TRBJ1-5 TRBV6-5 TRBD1 CASRTGGGQPQHF TGTGCCAGCAGGACAGGGGGAGGTCAGCCCCAGCATTTT
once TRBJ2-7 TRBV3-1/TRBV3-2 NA CASSQGTHPGEQYF TGTGCCAGCAGCCAAGGGACCCACCCCGGCGAGCAGTACTTC